Each of the 15 T cell receptor beta chains below was sequenced from the same sample in a study of blood T cells in healthy people across ages. The second PCR ran about 6 to 12 cycles with a sample-barcoded 5' primer and J-beta primers. TCRdb re-analysed the 5' RACE reads in MiXCR, keeping a single row per CDR3 protein. The repertoire holds around 1,000,000 distinct CDR3 sequences, around 27% seen once, with about 0.8% in the top ten. These sequences were also reported in another study, on T cells of mothers and their children.

Sequenced input: blood. Receptors originate from a girl aged 2 to 10 in good health.

The V call is TRBV20-1, the J call TRBJ2-3; 12 positions agree with TRBD2. CDR1 DFQATT and CDR2 SNEGSKA come from the germline V gene (reference sequence). With V trimmed by 1 base and J by 2 bases, 4 bases remained unmatched. The CDR3 has 16 residues. The CDR3: CSARVLAGGITDTQYF. CDR3 nucleotides: TGCAGTGCTAGAGTACTAGCGGGGGGCATCACAGATACGCAGTATTTT.

This clonotype showed up many times. The chain recombines TRBV27 with TRBJ2-5; D not certain. Germline values: CDR1 MNHEY, CDR2 SMNVEV (reference sequence). Trimming removed 1 base from V and 1 base from J, with 7 bases in between. The CDR3 contains 14 residues. The CDR3 region is CASSLLGSQETQYF. The DNA for the CDR3 is TGTGCCAGCAGTTTATTGGGCAGCCAAGAGACCCAGTACTTC.

The V call is TRBV7-9, the J call TRBJ1-4; D remains unclear. Germline CDR1 SEHNR, CDR2 FQNEAQ (reference sequence). The CDR3 runs 14 residues. V lost 4 bases to trimming and J lost 1 base, with 7 bases between them. The CDR3 is CASSSSGTNEKLFF. In DNA, the CDR3 is TGTGCCAGCAGCTCATCAGGAACTAATGAAAAACTGTTTTTT.

As concerns this clonotype: At one of its ends the junction is not consistent with the germline gene, which may arise from a read error. The V gene is TRBV2, the J gene TRBJ2-2, with D tentatively TRBD2 (5 bases). Germline lookup yields CDR1 SNHLY and CDR2 FYNNEI. This CDR3 contains 15 residues. The CDR3 DNA follows: TGTGCCAGCGATGGCGGCGGGTCGGGCACCAGGGAGCTGTTTTTT. This gives the protein CASDGGGSGTRELFF.

The V call is TRBV5-1, the J call TRBJ1-2, with 7 bases matching TRBD1. The length of the CDR3 is 14 residues. The V gene's germline CDR1 is SGHRS and CDR2 YFSETQ. Losses at the gene ends were 3 bases for V and 7 bases for J; bases not matched to a gene: 9. In nucleotides, the CDR3 is TGCGCCAGCAGCTCGACGGGACAGAGCTGTGGCTACACCTTC. Protein: CASSSTGQSCGYTF.

The chain combines TRBV27 with TRBJ2-5; 7 bases agree with TRBD2. Near its end, the DNA agrees better with TRBJ2-7, so the J call may be wrong. This CDR3 is built from 16 residues. Germline V lookup: CDR1 MNHEY, CDR2 SMNVEV (reference sequence). The CDR3 region has the DNA TGTGCCAGCAGTTCTGATTTACCGGGACTAAGCGGCGAGCAGTACTTC. This gives the protein CASSSDLPGLSGEQYF.

In its sample, this clonotype was seen a few times. Sequence at one end of the junction differs from germline and may be a read error. This chain connects TRBV7-7 to TRBJ2-3; no reliable D call. In germline, CDR1 is SSHAT, CDR2 FNYEAQ (reference sequence). The CDR3 is made up of 15 amino acids. This chain's CDR3 is CASSLEVGITDTQYF. In DNA form, the CDR3 reads TGTGCTAGCAGCTTAGAAGTGGGCATCACAGATACGCAGTATTTT.

This clonotype was observed once. The chain recombines TRBV5-1 with TRBJ1-4; 8 nucleotides agree with TRBD1. The V segment lost 4 bases and the J segment 7 bases; nucleotides outside the gene matches: 6. The CDR3 length is 14 residues. Germline values: CDR1 SGHRS, CDR2 YFSETQ. CDR3 sequence reads: CASSQDRATEKLFF. For the CDR3, the DNA is TGCGCCAGCAGCCAGGACAGGGCGACTGAAAAACTGTTTTTT.

This clonotype was observed a few times. The chain has TRBV6-1 and TRBJ2-1; TRBD2 matches at 11 bases. The CDR3 is 15 residues long. Germline loops: CDR1 MNHNS, CDR2 SASEGT. Trimming took 6 bases from V and 5 from J; bases not matched to a gene: 6. CDR3 DNA sequence: TGTGCCAGCAGGATAGCGGGGGGGTTAAACAATGAGCAGTTCTTC. It translates to CASRIAGGLNNEQFF.

The rearrangement joins TRBV6-6 to TRBJ1-1, with D maybe TRBD1 (5 bases). The CDR3 contains 13 residues. V gave up 7 bases and J gave up 2 bases, with 11 bases separating them. CDR1 MNHNY and CDR2 SVGAGI come from the germline V gene (reference sequence). For the CDR3, the DNA is TGTGCCAGCACCGCGGACATAAACACTGAAGCTTTCTTT. This encodes CASTADINTEAFF.

A few counts support this clonotype. CDR3 DNA: TGCAGCGTGGCCGGGACAGAGAGAAACATTCAGTACTTC. Its translation: CSVAGTERNIQYF. The chain is built from TRBV29-1 and TRBJ2-4; 7 positions match TRBD1. The V gene's germline CDR1 is SQVTM and CDR2 ANQGSEA. CDR3 size: 13 residues. V trimming: 6 bases; J trimming: 6 bases; junction bases outside the gene matches: 8. The variable domain in full, with the rest retrieved from reference TRBV29-1 and TRBJ2-4, is SAVISQKPSRDICQRGTSLTIQCQVDSQVTMMFWYRQQPGQSLTLIATANQGSEATYESGFVIDKFPISRPNLTFSTLTVSNMSPEDSSIYLCSVAGTERNIQYFGAGTRLSVL.

This clonotype was observed a few times. The CDR3 DNA follows: TGTGCCAGCAGCGTAGCCGATAGCCAAGAGACCCAGTACTTC. Translation: CASSVADSQETQYF. This chain uses TRBV9 with TRBJ2-5; the D is unclear. Germline values: CDR1 SGDLS, CDR2 YYNGEE. The V gene lost 0 bases and the J gene lost 1 base, with 7 bases spanning the gap. This CDR3 region has 14 residues.

The rearrangement uses TRBV19 and TRBJ1-5; weak D call: TRBD1 (5 bases). The V end lost 8 bases, the J end lost 0 bases, and 11 bases lay between the germline ends. Looked up from germline, CDR1 is LNHDA and CDR2 is SQIVND (reference sequence). CDR3 length: 14 residues. For the CDR3, the DNA is TGTGCCAGTGAGGGACCTTATAGCAATCAGCCCCAGCATTTT. Its protein is CASEGPYSNQPQHF.

In this sample, this clonotype turned up a few times. This rearrangement joins TRBV12-3 or TRBV12-4 to TRBJ1-1, with D maybe TRBD1 (6 bases). V was pared by 10 bases and J by 3 bases, with 15 bases between. This CDR3 is built from 13 residues. For the CDR3, the DNA is TGTGCCACTTCGACAGGTTTGGACACTGAAGCTTTCTTT. This codes for CATSTGLDTEAFF.

This clonotype has just a few counts. The chain employs TRBV20-1 and TRBJ2-1; 9 bases line up with TRBD2. Trimming at V came to 0 bases and at J to 2 bases, leaving 5 bases not matched to a gene. The CDR3 has 16 amino acids. CDR1 and CDR2 from the germline V gene are DFQATT and SNEGSKA (reference sequence). The CDR3 DNA is TGCAGTGCTAGAGAGCTAGGGACTAGCCCCTACAATGAGCAGTTCTTC. Encoded protein: CSARELGTSPYNEQFF.